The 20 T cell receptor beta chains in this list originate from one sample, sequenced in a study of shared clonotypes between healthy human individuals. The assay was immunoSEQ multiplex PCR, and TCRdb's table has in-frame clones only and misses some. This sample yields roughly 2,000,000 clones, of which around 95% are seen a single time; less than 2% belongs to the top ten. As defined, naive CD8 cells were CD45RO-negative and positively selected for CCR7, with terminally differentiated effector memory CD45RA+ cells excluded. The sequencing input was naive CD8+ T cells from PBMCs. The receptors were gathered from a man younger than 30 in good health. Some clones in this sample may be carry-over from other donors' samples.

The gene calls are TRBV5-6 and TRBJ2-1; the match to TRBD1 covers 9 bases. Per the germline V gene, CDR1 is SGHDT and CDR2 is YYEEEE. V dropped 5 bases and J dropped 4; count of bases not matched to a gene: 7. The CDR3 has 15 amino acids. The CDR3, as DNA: TGTGCCAGCAGTGAACAGGGGGCGGGATACAATGAGCAGTTCTTC. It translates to CASSEQGAGYNEQFF.

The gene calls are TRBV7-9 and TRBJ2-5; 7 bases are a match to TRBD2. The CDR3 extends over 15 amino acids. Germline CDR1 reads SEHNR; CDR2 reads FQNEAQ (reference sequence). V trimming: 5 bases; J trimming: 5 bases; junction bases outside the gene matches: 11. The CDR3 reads CASSLIAGVKETQYF. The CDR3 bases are TGTGCCAGCAGCCTAATAGCGGGTGTTAAGGAGACCCAGTACTTC.

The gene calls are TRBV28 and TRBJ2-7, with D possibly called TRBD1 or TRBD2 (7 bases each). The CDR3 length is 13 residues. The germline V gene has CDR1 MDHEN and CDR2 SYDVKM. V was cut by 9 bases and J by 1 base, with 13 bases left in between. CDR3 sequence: CASSGGQSYEQYF. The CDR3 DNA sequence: TGTGCCAGTTCGGGGGGACAGTCCTACGAGCAGTACTTC.

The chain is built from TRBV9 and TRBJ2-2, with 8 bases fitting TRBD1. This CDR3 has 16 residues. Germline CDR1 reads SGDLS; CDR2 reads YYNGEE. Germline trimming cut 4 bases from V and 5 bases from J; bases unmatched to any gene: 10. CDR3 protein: CASSQKWTGQTGELFF. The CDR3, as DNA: TGTGCCAGCAGCCAAAAATGGACAGGGCAAACCGGGGAGCTGTTTTTT.

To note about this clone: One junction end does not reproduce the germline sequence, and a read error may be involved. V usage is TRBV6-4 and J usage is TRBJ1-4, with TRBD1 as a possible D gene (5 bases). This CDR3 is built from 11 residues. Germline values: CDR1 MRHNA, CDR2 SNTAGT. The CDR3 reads CASISDSAWGF. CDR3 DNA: TGTGCCAGCATCAGCGACAGCGCCTGGGGCTTT.

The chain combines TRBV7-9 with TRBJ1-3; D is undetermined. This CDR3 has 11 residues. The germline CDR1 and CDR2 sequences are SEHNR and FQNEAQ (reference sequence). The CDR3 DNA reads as TGTGCTGCGGTGTCTGGAAACACCATATATTTT. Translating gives CAAVSGNTIYF.

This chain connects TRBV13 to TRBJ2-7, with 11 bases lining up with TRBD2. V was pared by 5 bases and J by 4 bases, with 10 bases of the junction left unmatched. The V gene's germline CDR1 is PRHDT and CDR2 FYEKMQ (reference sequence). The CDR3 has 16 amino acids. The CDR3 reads CASSPGTSGEQYEQYF. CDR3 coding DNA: TGTGCCAGCAGCCCTGGGACTAGCGGAGAGCAGTACGAGCAGTACTTC.

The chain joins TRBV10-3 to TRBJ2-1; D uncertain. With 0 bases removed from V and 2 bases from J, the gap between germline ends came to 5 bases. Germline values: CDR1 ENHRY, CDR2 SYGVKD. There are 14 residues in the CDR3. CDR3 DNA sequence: TGTGCCATCAGTGAGTCAGGGCCCTACAATGAGCAGTTCTTC. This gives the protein CAISESGPYNEQFF.

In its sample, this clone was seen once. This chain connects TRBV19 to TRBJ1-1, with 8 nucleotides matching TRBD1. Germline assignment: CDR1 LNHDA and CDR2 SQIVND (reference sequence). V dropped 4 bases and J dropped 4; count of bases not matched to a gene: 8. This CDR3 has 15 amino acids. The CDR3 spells CASSTVRDRPTEAFF. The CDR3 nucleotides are TGTGCCAGTAGTACAGTCCGGGACAGGCCCACTGAAGCTTTCTTT.

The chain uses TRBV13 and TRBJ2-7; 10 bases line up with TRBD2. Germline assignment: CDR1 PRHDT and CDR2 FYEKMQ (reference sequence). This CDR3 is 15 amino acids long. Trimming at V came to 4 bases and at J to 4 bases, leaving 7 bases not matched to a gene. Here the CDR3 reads CASSSGLAVSYEQYF. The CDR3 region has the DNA TGTGCCAGCAGCTCCGGACTAGCGGTTTCATACGAGCAGTACTTC.

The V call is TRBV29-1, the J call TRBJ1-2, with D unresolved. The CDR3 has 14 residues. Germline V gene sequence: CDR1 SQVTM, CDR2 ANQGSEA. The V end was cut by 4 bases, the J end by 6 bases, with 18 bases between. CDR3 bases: TGCAGCGTTGCCTTTAATTCCCCCGGTGATGGCTACACCTTC. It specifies CSVAFNSPGDGYTF.

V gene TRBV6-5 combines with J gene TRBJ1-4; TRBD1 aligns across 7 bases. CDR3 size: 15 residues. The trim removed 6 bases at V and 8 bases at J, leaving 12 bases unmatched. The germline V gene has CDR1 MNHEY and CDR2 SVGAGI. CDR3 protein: CASSNMMTGLEKLFF. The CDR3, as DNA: TGTGCCAGCAGCAACATGATGACAGGGTTAGAAAAACTGTTTTTT.

This CDR3 reads CASSQGFGSVREKLFF. CDR3 sequence (DNA): TGTGCCAGCAGCCAGGGGTTCGGGTCGGTCCGGGAAAAACTGTTTTTT. V and J are TRBV4-2 and TRBJ1-4; the D is unclear. Germline CDR1 reads LGHNA; CDR2 reads YNFKEQ. CDR3 length equals 16 residues. Trimming stripped 3 bases from V and 8 bases from J, with 19 bases between.

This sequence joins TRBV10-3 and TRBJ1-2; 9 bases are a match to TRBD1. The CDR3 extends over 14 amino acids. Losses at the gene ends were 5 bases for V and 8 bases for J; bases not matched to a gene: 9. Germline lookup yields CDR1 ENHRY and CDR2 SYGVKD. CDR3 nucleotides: TGTGCCATCAGTCCCCCGGGACAGGGATTAGGCTACACCTTC. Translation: CAISPPGQGLGYTF.

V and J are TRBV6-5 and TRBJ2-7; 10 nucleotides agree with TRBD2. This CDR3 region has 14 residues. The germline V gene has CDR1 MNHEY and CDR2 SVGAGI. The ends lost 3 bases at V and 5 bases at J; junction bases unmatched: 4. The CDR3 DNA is TGTGCCAGCAGTTATTCGCTAGCGGGAGACGAGCAGTACTTC. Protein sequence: CASSYSLAGDEQYF.

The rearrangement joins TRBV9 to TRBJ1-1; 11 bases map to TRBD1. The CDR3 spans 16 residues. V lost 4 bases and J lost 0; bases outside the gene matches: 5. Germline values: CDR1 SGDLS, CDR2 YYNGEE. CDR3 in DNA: TGTGCCAGCAGCCCCCGGACAGGGGGCATGAACACTGAAGCTTTCTTT. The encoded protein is CASSPRTGGMNTEAFF.

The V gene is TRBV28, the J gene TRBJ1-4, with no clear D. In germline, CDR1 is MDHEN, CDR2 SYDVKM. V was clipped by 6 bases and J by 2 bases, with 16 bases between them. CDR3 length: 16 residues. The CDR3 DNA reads TGTGCCAGCAGAAGGGCCGCGGAAAAGACTAATGAAAAACTGTTTTTT. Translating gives CASRRAAEKTNEKLFF.

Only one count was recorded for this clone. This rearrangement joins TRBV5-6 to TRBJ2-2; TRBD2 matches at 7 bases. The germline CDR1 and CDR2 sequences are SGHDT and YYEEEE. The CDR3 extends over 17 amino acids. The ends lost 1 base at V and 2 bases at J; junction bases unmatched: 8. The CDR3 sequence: CASSLSYPGGNTGELFF. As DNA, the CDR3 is TGTGCCAGCAGCTTGTCATATCCGGGGGGAAACACCGGGGAGCTGTTTTTT.

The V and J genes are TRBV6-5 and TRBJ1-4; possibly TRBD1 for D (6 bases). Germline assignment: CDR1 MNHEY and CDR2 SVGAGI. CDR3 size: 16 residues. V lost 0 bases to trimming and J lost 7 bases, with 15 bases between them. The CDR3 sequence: CASSYSKGHASEKLFF. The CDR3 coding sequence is TGTGCCAGCAGTTACTCGAAGGGACACGCGAGTGAAAAACTGTTTTTT.

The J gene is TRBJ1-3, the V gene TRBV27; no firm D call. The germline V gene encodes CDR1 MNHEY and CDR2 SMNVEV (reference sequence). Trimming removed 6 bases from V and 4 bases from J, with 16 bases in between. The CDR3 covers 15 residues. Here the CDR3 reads CASSPVGEAGNTIYF. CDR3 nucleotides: TGTGCCAGCAGCCCCGTCGGGGAGGCAGGAAACACCATATATTTT.